This paragraph reports one TCR beta chain. The antigen is undetermined. The record originates from a study of cytomegalovirus exposure and HLA in healthy donors. The data were produced by immunoSEQ multiplex PCR, yet TCRdb's version contains in-frame clones alone and is incomplete. The sample consists of 120,000 to 150,000 clones, 70% to 90% of them appearing once. The CDR3 totals 15 residues. With 0 bases removed from V and 8 bases from J, the gap between germline ends came to 16 bases. CDR1 is LNHNV, CDR2 YYDKDF, per germline (reference sequence). General study results and limits: Listed as cytomegalovirus-associated were approximately 160 TCR beta chains. Most observed TCR sequences were rare, whereas some public TCRs were detected in many donors. Published work reported that the classifier diagnosed cytomegalovirus status with high specificity and sensitivity.

The J gene is TRBJ1-2, the V gene TRBV15; D ambiguous. The clonotype was recovered from a man aged 18 to 29 in good health and CMV-seronegative. Sequenced: PBMCs. The CDR3 DNA sequence: TGTGCCACCAGCAGAGATCTGGTTTCGCTCGGGGGCTACACCTTC. This codes for CATSRDLVSLGGYTF.